The 17 T cell receptor beta chains below come from one sample, sequenced in a study of memory CD4+ T cells and cytomegalovirus serostatus. Repertoires were generated with immunoSEQ multiplex PCR, while TCRdb's copy carries only in-frame clones and drops some. Seen here are about 96,000 clones, about 80% observed once, and the top ten hold 3.6%. Single viable CD3+CD4+CD8-CD45RO+ cells were sorted as the memory CD4+ T cells. Sequencing input: memory CD4+ T cells from blood. All receptors come from an adult in good health and CMV-seropositive.

The table lists this clone with a count of one. The chain has TRBV9 and TRBJ2-2; 11 positions agree with TRBD1. Losses at the gene ends were 5 bases for V and 4 bases for J; bases not matched to a gene: 7. CDR1 is SGDLS and CDR2 is YYNGEE in the germline V gene. The CDR3 sequence is 16 residues long. CDR3 DNA sequence: TGTGCCAGCAGTGCCGGGACAGGGGGTTCCACCGGGGAGCTGTTTTTT. It encodes CASSAGTGGSTGELFF.

The rearrangement joins TRBV4-1 to TRBJ1-3; D gene unclear. The CDR3 runs to 14 residues. Trimming stripped 2 bases from V and 0 bases from J, with 5 bases between. Germline-derived CDR1 and CDR2 are MGHRA and YSYEKL. The CDR3 coding sequence is TGCGCCAGCAGCCAACCTAGCTCTGGAAACACCATATATTTT. It encodes CASSQPSSGNTIYF.

This clone has just one count. The chain employs TRBV7-2 and TRBJ2-3; TRBD2 matches at 7 bases. This CDR3 is 14 amino acids long. Germline V gene data show CDR1 as SGHTA and CDR2 as FQGNSA. V lost 6 bases, J lost 4 bases, and 7 bases stayed unmatched. The CDR3: CASSINGRADTQYF. The CDR3 DNA is TGTGCCAGCAGTATTAATGGGAGGGCAGATACGCAGTATTTT.

The V gene is TRBV28, the J gene TRBJ1-5; D perhaps matches TRBD1 (6 bases). Germline values: CDR1 MDHEN, CDR2 SYDVKM. CDR3 length equals 15 residues. V was clipped by 2 bases and J by 6 bases, with 14 bases between them. DNA for the CDR3: TGTGCCAGCAGTTTAGTAGCAGGGGAGGGTCAGCCCCAGCATTTT. Its translation is CASSLVAGEGQPQHF.

The chain couples TRBV11-3 to TRBJ2-3; D is tentatively TRBD1 or TRBD2 (5 bases each). Trimming shortened V by 5 bases and J by 4 bases, and 19 bases separated the two germline ends. The CDR3 covers 16 residues. Germline-derived CDR1 and CDR2 are SGHNT and YENEEA. The CDR3 DNA is TGTGCCAGCAGCCGAACGCTGGGACCCGGCGCAGATACGCAGTATTTT. The encoded protein is CASSRTLGPGADTQYF.

The chain uses TRBV5-1 and TRBJ2-1, with TRBD2 matching 10 bases. The CDR3 has 18 residues. V was clipped by 4 bases and J by 0 bases; unmatched bases: 10. Germline lookup yields CDR1 SGHRS and CDR2 YFSETQ. The CDR3 is CASSLESPSGSSYNEQFF. Written as DNA, the CDR3 is TGCGCCAGCAGCCTAGAGAGTCCTAGCGGGAGCTCCTACAATGAGCAGTTCTTC.

The gene calls are TRBV6-1 and TRBJ2-7; D uncertain. Germline CDR1 is MNHNS and CDR2 is SASEGT. V was trimmed by 7 bases and J by 2 bases, leaving 12 bases between them. This CDR3 has 13 amino acids. In DNA, the CDR3 is TGTGCCAGCACCCGAGACGGAACCTACGAGCAGTACTTC. It encodes CASTRDGTYEQYF.

This chain uses TRBV9 with TRBJ2-5; 12 bases match TRBD1. The CDR3 sequence is 16 residues long. V was pared by 4 bases and J by 3 bases, with 7 bases of the junction left unmatched. From germline, CDR1 is SGDLS and CDR2 YYNGEE. The CDR3: CASSQGTGGAEETQYF. As DNA, the CDR3 is TGTGCCAGCAGCCAGGGGACAGGGGGCGCCGAAGAGACCCAGTACTTC.

V is TRBV2 and J is TRBJ2-7, with 7 nucleotides matching TRBD2. The junction had 5 bases not matched to a gene; V was cut back by 6 bases and J by 0 bases. CDR1 and CDR2 from the germline V gene are SNHLY and FYNNEI. The CDR3 has 14 amino acids. CDR3 sequence reads: CASSARDYSYEQYF. In DNA form, the CDR3 reads TGTGCCAGCAGCGCACGGGACTACTCCTACGAGCAGTACTTC. The entire variable domain, with the rest obtained from reference TRBV2 and TRBJ2-7, is as follows: EPEVTQTPSHQVTQMGQEVILRCVPISNHLYFYWYRQILGQKVEFLVSFYNNEISEKSEIFDDQFSVERPDGSNFTLKIRSTKLEDSAMYFCASSARDYSYEQYFGPGTRLTVT.

The V gene is TRBV28, the J gene TRBJ1-6, with D unresolved. This CDR3 is built from 15 residues. CDR1 and CDR2 from the germline V gene are MDHEN and SYDVKM. The ends were cut back, 6 bases at V and 5 bases at J, with 14 bases in the middle. The CDR3, as DNA: TGTGCCAGCAGGGCGGTGGACCTGGATAATTCACCCCTCCACTTT. Amino acid sequence: CASRAVDLDNSPLHF.

The chain employs TRBV5-1 and TRBJ1-2; D might be TRBD1 (6 bases). Germline-derived CDR1 and CDR2 are SGHRS and YFSETQ. The CDR3 is 15 amino acids. The germline V and J ends were trimmed by 0 bases and 4 bases, with 13 bases remaining between them. CDR3 nucleotides: TGCGCCAGCAGCTTGGGGAACGGGGGCGGCTATGGCTACACCTTC. Amino acids: CASSLGNGGGYGYTF. The full variable domain, completed using reference TRBV5-1 and TRBJ1-2, is KAGVTQTPRYLIKTRGQQVTLSCSPISGHRSVSWYQQTPGQGLQFLFEYFSETQRNKGNFPGRFSGRQFSNSRSEMNVSTLELGDSALYLCASSLGNGGGYGYTFGSGTRLTVV.

This clone was counted between two and nine times. The chain links TRBV2 to TRBJ2-3; D uncertain. V gave up 6 bases and J gave up 4 bases, with 8 bases separating them. Germline lookup yields CDR1 SNHLY and CDR2 FYNNEI. This CDR3 has 12 amino acids. CDR3 DNA sequence: TGTGCCAGCAGGGACGAGGCAGATACGCAGTATTTT. This encodes CASRDEADTQYF.

This clone was recorded only once. This CDR3 reads CASSNSNTEAFF. In nucleotides, the CDR3 is TGTGCCAGCAGCAACTCGAACACTGAAGCTTTCTTT. This chain connects TRBV2 to TRBJ1-1; D is ambiguous. The CDR3 is 12 residues long. The V gene lost 6 bases and the J gene lost 1 base, with 6 bases spanning the gap. Germline V gene data show CDR1 as SNHLY and CDR2 as FYNNEI. Based on the CDR3 plus reference TRBV2 and TRBJ1-1, the full variable domain is EPEVTQTPSHQVTQMGQEVILRCVPISNHLYFYWYRQILGQKVEFLVSFYNNEISEKSEIFDDQFSVERPDGSNFTLKIRSTKLEDSAMYFCASSNSNTEAFFGQGTRLTVV.

This chain links TRBV19 with TRBJ1-2, with D uncertain. The CDR3 contains 14 residues. Germline V gene data show CDR1 as LNHDA and CDR2 as SQIVND (reference sequence). Trimming took 4 bases from V and 4 from J, leaving 13 bases between them. CDR3: CASSNGVSSYGYTF. The CDR3 DNA reads TGTGCCAGTAGTAACGGGGTTAGTAGCTATGGCTACACCTTC.

This chain joins TRBV19 and TRBJ1-1; TRBD1 might be the D (6 bases). V was trimmed by 5 bases and J by 6 bases, leaving 13 bases between them. In germline, CDR1 is LNHDA, CDR2 SQIVND (reference sequence). The CDR3 is 13 amino acids. In DNA, the CDR3 is TGTGCCAGTAGTCTACAGGGTTCCGCTGAAGCTTTCTTT. Amino acid sequence: CASSLQGSAEAFF.

This clone showed up just a few times. V usage is TRBV2 and J usage is TRBJ1-2, with TRBD1 identical over 8 bases. V lost 1 base and J lost 4; bases outside the gene matches: 5. CDR1 and CDR2 from the germline V gene are SNHLY and FYNNEI. The CDR3 runs 15 residues. CDR3 nucleotides: TGTGCCAGCAGTGAAGGGACAGGGTTGGGCTATGGCTACACCTTC. Translation: CASSEGTGLGYGYTF.

CDR3 sequence: CATSRDRGSDTQYF. For the CDR3, the DNA is TGTGCCACCAGCAGAGATCGGGGGTCAGATACGCAGTATTTT. The chain joins TRBV15 to TRBJ2-3; D might be TRBD2 (6 bases). This CDR3 has 14 amino acids. Deletions cut 0 bases from V and 4 bases from J, with 8 bases between. Looked up from germline, CDR1 is LNHNV and CDR2 is YYDKDF (reference sequence).